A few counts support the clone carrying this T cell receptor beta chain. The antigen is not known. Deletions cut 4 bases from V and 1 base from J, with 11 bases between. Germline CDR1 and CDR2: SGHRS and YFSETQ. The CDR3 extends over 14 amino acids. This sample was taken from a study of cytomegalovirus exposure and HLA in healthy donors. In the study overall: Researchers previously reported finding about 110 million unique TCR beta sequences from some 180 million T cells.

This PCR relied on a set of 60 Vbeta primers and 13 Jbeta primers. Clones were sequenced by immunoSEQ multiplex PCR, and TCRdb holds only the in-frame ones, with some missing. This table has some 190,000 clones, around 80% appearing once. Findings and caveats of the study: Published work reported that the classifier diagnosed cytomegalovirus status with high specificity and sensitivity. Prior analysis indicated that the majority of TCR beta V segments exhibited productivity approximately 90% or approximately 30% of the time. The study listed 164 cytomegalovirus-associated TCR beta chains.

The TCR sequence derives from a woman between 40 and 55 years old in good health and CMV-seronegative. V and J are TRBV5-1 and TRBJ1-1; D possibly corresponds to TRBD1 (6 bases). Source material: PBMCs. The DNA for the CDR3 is TGCGCCAGCAGCGGTCCGGGACAGAACACTGAAGCTTTCTTT. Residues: CASSGPGQNTEAFF.